This entry concerns a single T cell receptor (beta chain). CDR1 is GTSNPN and CDR2 is SVGIG in the germline V gene (reference sequence). CDR3 length: 11 residues. V lost 3 bases and J lost 3, with 3 bases in between. Using immunoSEQ multiplex PCR, the repertoire was profiled, and TCRdb retains in-frame clones only, with some absent. Among around 79,000 clones listed, approximately 86% were seen once. This record comes from a study of OX40 agonist ivuxolimab in advanced cancers. In the study overall: Ivuxolimab is an agonistic anti-OX40 (CD134) antibody, and patients were treated with it.

This specimen consisted of CD4+ or CD8+ T cells sorted from blood, obtained in a trial of the OX40 agonist ivuxolimab. This rearrangement joins TRBV30 to TRBJ2-1; D is uncertain. The receptor's source is an adult with an advanced solid tumor such as melanoma, head and neck, liver or kidney cancer. CDR3 protein: CAWRFYNEQFF. CDR3 DNA sequence: TGTGCCTGGAGATTCTACAATGAGCAGTTCTTC.